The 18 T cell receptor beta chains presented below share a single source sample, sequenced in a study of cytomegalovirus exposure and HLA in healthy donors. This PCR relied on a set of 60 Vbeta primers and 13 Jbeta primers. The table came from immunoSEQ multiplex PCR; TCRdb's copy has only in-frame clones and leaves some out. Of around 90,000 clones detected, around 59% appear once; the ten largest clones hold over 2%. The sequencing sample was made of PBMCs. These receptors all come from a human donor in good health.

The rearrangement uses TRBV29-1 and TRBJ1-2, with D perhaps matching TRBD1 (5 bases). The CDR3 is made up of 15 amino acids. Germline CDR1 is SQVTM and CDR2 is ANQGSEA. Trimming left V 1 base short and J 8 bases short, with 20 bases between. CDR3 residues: CSVEVSRQRPYGYTF. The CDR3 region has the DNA TGCAGCGTTGAAGTATCAAGACAGCGACCTTACGGCTACACCTTC.

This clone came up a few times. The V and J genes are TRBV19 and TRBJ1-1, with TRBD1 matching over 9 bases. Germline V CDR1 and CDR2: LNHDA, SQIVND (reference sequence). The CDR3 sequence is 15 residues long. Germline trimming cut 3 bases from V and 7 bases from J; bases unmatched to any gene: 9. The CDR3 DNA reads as TGTGCCAGTAGTATGGCCCGGACAGGGGCAGGTGAAGCTTTCTTT. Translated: CASSMARTGAGEAFF.

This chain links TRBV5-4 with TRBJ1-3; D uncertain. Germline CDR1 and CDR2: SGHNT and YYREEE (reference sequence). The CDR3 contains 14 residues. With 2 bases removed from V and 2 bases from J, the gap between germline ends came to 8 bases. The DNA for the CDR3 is TGTGCCAGCAGCTTAAAGGGAGCTGGAAACACCATATATTTT. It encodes CASSLKGAGNTIYF.

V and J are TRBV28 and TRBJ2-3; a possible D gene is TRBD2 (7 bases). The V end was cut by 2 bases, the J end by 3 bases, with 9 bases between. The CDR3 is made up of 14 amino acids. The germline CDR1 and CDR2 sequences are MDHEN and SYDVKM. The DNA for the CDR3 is TGTGCCAGCAGTTTAAGGGGGGGGACAGATACGCAGTATTTT. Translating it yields CASSLRGGTDTQYF. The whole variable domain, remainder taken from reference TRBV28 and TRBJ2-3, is DVKVTQSSRYLVKRTGEKVFLECVQDMDHENMFWYRQDPGLGLRLIYFSYDVKMKEKGDIPEGYSVSREKKERFSLILESASTNQTSMYLCASSLRGGTDTQYFGPGTRLTVL.

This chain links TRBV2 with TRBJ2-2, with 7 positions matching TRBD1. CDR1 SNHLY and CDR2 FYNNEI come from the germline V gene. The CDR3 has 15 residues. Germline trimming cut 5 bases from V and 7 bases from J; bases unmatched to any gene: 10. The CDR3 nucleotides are TGTGCCAGCAGTAACGAAAGGGGGCTGAGCGGGGAGCTGTTTTTT. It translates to CASSNERGLSGELFF.

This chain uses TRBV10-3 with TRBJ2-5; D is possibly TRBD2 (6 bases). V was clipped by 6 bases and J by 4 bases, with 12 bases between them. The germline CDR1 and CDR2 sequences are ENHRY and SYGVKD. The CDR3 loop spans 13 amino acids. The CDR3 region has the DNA TGTGCCATCAGCGGGACTGCTTCAGAGACCCAGTACTTC. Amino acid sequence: CAISGTASETQYF.

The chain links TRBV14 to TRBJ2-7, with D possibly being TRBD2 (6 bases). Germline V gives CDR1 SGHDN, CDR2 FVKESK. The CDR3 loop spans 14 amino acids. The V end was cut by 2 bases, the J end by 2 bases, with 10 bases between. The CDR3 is CASSQSLATYEQYF. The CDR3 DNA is TGTGCCAGCAGCCAAAGCCTAGCGACCTACGAGCAGTACTTC.

DNA for the CDR3: TGTGCCACCAGCAGAGTGGGACAGGGGGCCTACGAGCAGTACTTC. Translating it yields CATSRVGQGAYEQYF. The V and J genes are TRBV15 and TRBJ2-7; TRBD1 matches 11 bases. Germline CDR1 reads LNHNV; CDR2 reads YYDKDF (reference sequence). The CDR3 is 15 amino acids. Trimming cost V 1 base and J 2 bases; bases outside gene matches: 1. Full variable domain (missing parts from reference TRBV15 and TRBJ2-7): DAMVIQNPRYQVTQFGKPVTLSCSQTLNHNVMYWYQQKSSQAPKLLFHYYDKDFNNEADTPDNFQSRRPNTSFCFLDIRSPGLGDTAMYLCATSRVGQGAYEQYFGPGTRLTVT.

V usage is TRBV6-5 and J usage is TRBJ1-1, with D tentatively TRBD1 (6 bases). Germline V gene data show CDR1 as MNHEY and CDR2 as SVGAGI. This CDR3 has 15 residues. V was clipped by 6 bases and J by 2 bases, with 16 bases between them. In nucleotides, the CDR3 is TGTGCCAGCAGACGCCCGGACAGCTTAAACACTGAAGCTTTCTTT. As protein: CASRRPDSLNTEAFF.

The CDR3 sequence is CASRPGRGAQDTEAFF. The CDR3, as DNA: TGCGCCAGCAGGCCCGGCCGGGGGGCGCAGGACACTGAAGCTTTCTTT. The chain has TRBV5-1 and TRBJ1-1; tentative D call: TRBD1 (6 bases). Germline V gives CDR1 SGHRS, CDR2 YFSETQ. This CDR3 comprises 16 residues. V was trimmed by 5 bases and J by 3 bases, leaving 20 bases between them.

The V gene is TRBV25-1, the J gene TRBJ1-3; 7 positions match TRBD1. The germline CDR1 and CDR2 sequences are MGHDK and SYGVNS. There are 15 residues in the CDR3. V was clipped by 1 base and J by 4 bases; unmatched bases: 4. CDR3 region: CASSELRGQGNTIYF. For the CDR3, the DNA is TGTGCCAGCAGTGAATTAAGGGGGCAAGGAAACACCATATATTTT. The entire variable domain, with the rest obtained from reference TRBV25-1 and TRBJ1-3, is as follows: EADIYQTPRYLVIGTGKKITLECSQTMGHDKMYWYQQDPGMELHLIHYSYGVNSTEKGDLSSESTVSRIRTEHFPLTLESARPSHTSQYLCASSELRGQGNTIYFGEGSWLTVV.

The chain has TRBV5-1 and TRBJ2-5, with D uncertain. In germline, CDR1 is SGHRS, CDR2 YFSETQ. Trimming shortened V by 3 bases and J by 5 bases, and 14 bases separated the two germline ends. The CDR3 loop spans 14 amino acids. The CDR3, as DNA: TGCGCCAGCAGCTCTACAGCAGTAACGGAGACCCAGTACTTC. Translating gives CASSSTAVTETQYF.

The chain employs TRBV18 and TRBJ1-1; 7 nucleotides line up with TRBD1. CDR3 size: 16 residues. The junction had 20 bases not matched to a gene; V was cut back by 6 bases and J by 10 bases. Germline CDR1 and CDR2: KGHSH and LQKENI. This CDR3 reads CASSITGDLEEMGAFF. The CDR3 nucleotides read TGTGCCAGCTCTATAACAGGGGACCTAGAGGAAATGGGAGCTTTCTTT. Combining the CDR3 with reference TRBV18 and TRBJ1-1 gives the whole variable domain NAGVMQNPRHLVRRRGQEARLRCSPMKGHSHVYWYRQLPEEGLKFMVYLQKENIIDESGMPKERFSAEFPKEGPSILRIQQVVRGDSAAYFCASSITGDLEEMGAFFGQGTRLTVV.

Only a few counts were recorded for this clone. The CDR3 loop reads CASRGTGAGEQYF. CDR3 DNA: TGTGCCAGCAGGGGGACAGGGGCGGGCGAGCAGTACTTC. The J gene is TRBJ2-7, the V gene TRBV7-9, with 10 positions matching TRBD1. The germline V gene encodes CDR1 SEHNR and CDR2 FQNEAQ (reference sequence). Trimming took 6 bases from V and 6 from J; bases not matched to a gene: 5. The CDR3 is made up of 13 amino acids.

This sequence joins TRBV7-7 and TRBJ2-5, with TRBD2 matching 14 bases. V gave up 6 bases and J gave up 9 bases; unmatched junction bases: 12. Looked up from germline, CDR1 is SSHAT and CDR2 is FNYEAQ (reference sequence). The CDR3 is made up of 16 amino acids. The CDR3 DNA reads TGTGCCAGCAGTTCCGGACTAGCGGGGGGCCGGGGGGCCCAGTACTTC. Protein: CASSSGLAGGRGAQYF.

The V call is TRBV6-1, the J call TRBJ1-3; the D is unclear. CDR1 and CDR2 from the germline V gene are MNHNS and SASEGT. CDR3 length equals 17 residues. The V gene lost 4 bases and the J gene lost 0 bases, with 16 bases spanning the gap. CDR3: CASSAPRSWSSGNTIYF. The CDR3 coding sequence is TGTGCCAGCAGTGCACCTCGGTCCTGGAGCTCTGGAAACACCATATATTTT.

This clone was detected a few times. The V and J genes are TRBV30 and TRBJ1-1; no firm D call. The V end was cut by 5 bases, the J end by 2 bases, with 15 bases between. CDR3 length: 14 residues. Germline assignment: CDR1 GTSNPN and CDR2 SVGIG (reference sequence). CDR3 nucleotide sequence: TGTGCCTGGGAGGGCGTGAAGGCAAACACTGAAGCTTTCTTT. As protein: CAWEGVKANTEAFF.

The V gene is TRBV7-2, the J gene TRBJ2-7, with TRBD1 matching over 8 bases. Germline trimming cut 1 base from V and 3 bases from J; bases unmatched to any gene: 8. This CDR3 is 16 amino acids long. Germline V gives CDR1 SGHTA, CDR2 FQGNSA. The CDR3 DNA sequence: TGTGCCAGCAGCTTAGAAAGGTCAGGGGGCGGCTACGAGCAGTACTTC. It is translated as CASSLERSGGGYEQYF.